The sequence of this T cell receptor (beta chain) was determined in a study of human T cells and chemical hapten exposure. V was pared by 5 bases and J by 13 bases, with 12 bases between. The CDR3 extends over 12 amino acids. TCRdb analysed the RACE reads with MiXCR anew, one entry per CDR3 protein. Among around 71,000 distinct CDR3 sequences, approximately 9.8% were seen once, and the ten largest hold roughly 3.3%. This clonotype was counted at least ten times. Documented time point: patch test 1, 2 weeks after DPC sensitization. Treatment specified: therapeutic diphenylcyclopropenone sensitization with weekly scalp DPC.

The receptor was derived from a woman aged 40 to 50 with alopecia areata. Some clones in this sample may be carry-over from other donors' samples. The material was whole blood, obtained in connection with sensitization to the hapten diphenylcyclopropenone (DPC). The genes are TRBV12-3 or TRBV12-4 and TRBJ1-6; possibly TRBD1 for D (6 bases). CDR3 sequence reads: CASSPGGAPLHF. CDR3 bases: TGTGCCAGCAGTCCGGGGGGGGCTCCCCTCCACTTT.